The 17 T cell receptor beta chains reported below all come from one sample, sequenced in a study of CD8+ T cells in alopecia areata (dated by TCRdb to 2016 to 2019). Library prep was done by the immunoSEQ multiplex PCR assay. To provide template for TCR sequencing, every sample had RNA extracted and reverse transcribed into cDNA. TCRdb took this table from immuneACCESS and kept in-frame rearrangements with V and J called. Such tables lack part of the clones; where checked against another copy, unresolved V genes explain under half of the gap, and the rest is unexplained. The sample yields approximately 150,000 clones; about 85% were counted once. The ten largest make up roughly an eighth of the sample. The sample's time point label is to be understood as: 4 weeks on oral tofacitinib. The sample's treatment or condition label, decoded: oral pan-JAK inhibitor, 5-10 mg twice daily. Material: CD8+ T cells sorted from blood, obtained at week 4, from a patient treated with tofacitinib. These TCRs come from a human donor with alopecia areata.

The chain uses TRBV29-1 and TRBJ2-7; D may be TRBD2 (7 bases). The V end lost 5 bases, the J end lost 3 bases, and 14 bases lay between the germline ends. The V gene's germline CDR1 is SQVTM and CDR2 ANQGSEA. This CDR3 has 13 residues. The CDR3 nucleotides read TGCAGCGTTAGGTGGCGGGGGCTCTACGAGCAGTACTTC. It is translated as CSVRWRGLYEQYF.

V is TRBV2 and J is TRBJ2-7; TRBD1 aligns across 7 bases. Germline CDR1 reads SNHLY; CDR2 reads FYNNEI. This CDR3 has 15 amino acids. CDR3 sequence (DNA): TGTGCTAGATCTCCGGCAGGGGGAATTTTGTACGAGCAGTACTTC. It yields the protein CARSPAGGILYEQYF.

Points on this clone: This sample includes further DNA sequences coding for the same CDR3. The V gene is TRBV9, the J gene TRBJ2-3; no clear D gene. Germline-derived CDR1 and CDR2 are SGDLS and YYNGEE. Trimming took off 0 bases at V and 1 base at J, with 3 bases between the two ends. CDR3 length: 13 amino acids. CDR3 protein: CASSVGGTDTQYF. DNA for the CDR3: TGTGCCAGCAGCGTAGGCGGCACAGATACGCAGTATTTT.

The chain uses TRBV29-1 and TRBJ2-7; the match to TRBD2 covers 11 bases. V lost 6 bases, J lost 3 bases, and 7 bases stayed unmatched. The CDR3 consists of 14 residues. Germline lookup yields CDR1 SQVTM and CDR2 ANQGSEA. In DNA form, the CDR3 reads TGCAGCGTCGAATTAGCGGGAGGGATCTACGAGCAGTACTTC. Translated: CSVELAGGIYEQYF.

The chain has TRBV29-1 and TRBJ2-1, with 7 bases fitting TRBD2. With V trimmed by 4 bases and J by 7 bases, 7 bases remained unmatched. The CDR3 length is 13 residues. Per the germline V gene, CDR1 is SQVTM and CDR2 is ANQGSEA. The DNA for the CDR3 is TGCAGCGTTGTCGGGGGGTTCGTGAATGAGCAGTTCTTC. It yields the protein CSVVGGFVNEQFF.

V is TRBV7-9 and J is TRBJ2-5, with D possibly matching TRBD1 (5 bases). Deletions cut 4 bases from V and 1 base from J, with 7 bases between. The V gene's germline CDR1 is SEHNR and CDR2 FQNEAQ (reference sequence). CDR3 length: 13 amino acids. CDR3 in DNA: TGTGCCAGCAGCTCCGACAGCCAAGAGACCCAGTACTTC. It codes for CASSSDSQETQYF.

As concerns this clone: The same CDR3 can be traced to other DNA sequences in this sample. This chain uses TRBV5-1 with TRBJ2-7; TRBD2 might be the D (6 bases). CDR3 length: 13 amino acids. V lost 2 bases to trimming and J lost 1 base, with 7 bases between them. CDR1 and CDR2 (germline): SGHRS, YFSETQ. The CDR3 spells CASSFGGSYEQYF. The CDR3 nucleotides read TGCGCCAGCAGCTTCGGGGGATCCTACGAGCAGTACTTC.

This clone was picked up one time. The chain has TRBV7-9 and TRBJ2-7; a weak D match, TRBD2 (6 bases). This CDR3 contains 15 residues. CDR1 and CDR2 (germline): SEHNR, FQNEAQ (reference sequence). V was trimmed by 4 bases and J by 3 bases, leaving 16 bases between them. In nucleotides, the CDR3 is TGTGCCAGCAGCTCCTCCTCCAGCGGGCACTACGAGCAGTACTTC. It is translated as CASSSSSSGHYEQYF.

The V call is TRBV30, the J call TRBJ1-1; 7 nucleotides match TRBD1. Per the germline V gene, CDR1 is GTSNPN and CDR2 is SVGIG (reference sequence). Trimming took 0 bases from V and 4 from J; bases not matched to a gene: 14. CDR3 length: 17 amino acids. CDR3 residues: CAWSVWRGDSQATEAFF. CDR3 DNA: TGTGCCTGGAGTGTATGGAGGGGGGACAGCCAAGCCACTGAAGCTTTCTTT.

CDR3 coding DNA: TGCAGCGCCTACAGGGACTCCTACGAGCAGTACTTC. It yields the protein CSAYRDSYEQYF. The chain employs TRBV29-1 and TRBJ2-7, with D tentatively TRBD1 (6 bases). Trimming stripped 7 bases from V and 0 bases from J, with 10 bases between. This CDR3 comprises 12 residues. Germline V gene sequence: CDR1 SQVTM, CDR2 ANQGSEA.

J is TRBJ1-3 and V is TRBV4-2; D not certain. Trimming removed 0 bases at V and 2 bases at J, with 8 bases between. There are 15 residues in the CDR3. CDR1 is LGHNA and CDR2 is YNFKEQ in the germline V gene. CDR3 amino acids: CASSQDKLAGNTIYF. Written as DNA, the CDR3 is TGTGCCAGCAGCCAAGATAAATTGGCTGGAAACACCATATATTTT.

V is TRBV29-1 and J is TRBJ2-7; D not resolved. CDR3 size: 14 residues. Germline CDR1 SQVTM, CDR2 ANQGSEA. Trimming shortened V by 2 bases and J by 2 bases, and 13 bases separated the two germline ends. CDR3: CSVEIGDATYEQYF. The CDR3 region has the DNA TGCAGCGTTGAAATTGGGGATGCCACCTACGAGCAGTACTTC.

The V call is TRBV2, the J call TRBJ1-2; D is ambiguous. The germline gives CDR1 SNHLY, CDR2 FYNNEI. Between the trimmed V and J ends, which lost 5 bases and 8 bases, there was a span of 15 bases. CDR3 length: 13 residues. The CDR3 DNA sequence: TGTGCCAGCAGTTTCTCGGGGTTCGAGGGCTACACCTTC. This gives the protein CASSFSGFEGYTF.

CDR3 sequence (DNA): TGCGCCAGCAGCTTCGACCAGGGGCAGGGCTATGGCTACACCTTC. It is translated as CASSFDQGQGYGYTF. The V gene is TRBV5-1, the J gene TRBJ1-2, with D possibly being TRBD1 (6 bases). V was cut by 2 bases and J by 4 bases, with 15 bases left in between. Germline V CDR1 and CDR2: SGHRS, YFSETQ. This CDR3 is built from 15 residues.

This chain connects TRBV27 to TRBJ2-1, with D tentatively TRBD1 (6 bases). The CDR3 contains 12 residues. V lost 6 bases to trimming and J lost 6 bases, with 9 bases between them. Per germline, CDR1 MNHEY and CDR2 SMNVEV (reference sequence). Here the CDR3 reads CASSQGFNEQFF. CDR3 DNA sequence: TGTGCCAGCAGCCAGGGGTTCAATGAGCAGTTCTTC.

The chain has TRBV29-1 and TRBJ2-7, with D possibly called TRBD1 or TRBD2 (5 bases each). The germline V gene encodes CDR1 SQVTM and CDR2 ANQGSEA. The germline V and J ends were trimmed by 0 bases and 5 bases, with 14 bases remaining between them. The CDR3 has 14 amino acids. The CDR3 region has the DNA TGCAGCGTTGAAGAGGGACGGACGAGTAACGAGCAGTACTTC. As protein: CSVEEGRTSNEQYF.

In this sample, this clone turned up a few times. The chain is built from TRBV4-1 and TRBJ2-7, with 8 bases that match TRBD1. The germline CDR1 and CDR2 sequences are MGHRA and YSYEKL. The V and J ends lost 4 bases and 0 bases, in that order; junction bases with no gene match: 8. The CDR3 runs to 16 residues. The CDR3 protein is CASSPRTGLPSYEQYF. In DNA form, the CDR3 reads TGCGCCAGCAGCCCCAGGACAGGGCTACCCTCCTACGAGCAGTACTTC.